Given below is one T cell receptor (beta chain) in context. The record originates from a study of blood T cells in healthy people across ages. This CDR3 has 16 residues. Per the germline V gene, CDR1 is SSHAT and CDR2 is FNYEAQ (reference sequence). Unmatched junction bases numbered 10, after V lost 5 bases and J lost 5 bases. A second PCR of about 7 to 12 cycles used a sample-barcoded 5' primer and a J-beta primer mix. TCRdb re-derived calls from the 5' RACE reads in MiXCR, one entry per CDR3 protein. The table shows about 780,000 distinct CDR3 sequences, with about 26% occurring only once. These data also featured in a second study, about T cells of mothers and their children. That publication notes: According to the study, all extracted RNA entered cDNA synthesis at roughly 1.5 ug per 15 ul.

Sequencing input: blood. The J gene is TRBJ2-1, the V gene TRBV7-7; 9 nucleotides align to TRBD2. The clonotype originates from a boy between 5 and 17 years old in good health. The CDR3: CASSRNAGGPNNEQFF. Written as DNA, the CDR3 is TGTGCCAGCAGCCGGAATGCGGGGGGGCCGAACAATGAGCAGTTCTTC.